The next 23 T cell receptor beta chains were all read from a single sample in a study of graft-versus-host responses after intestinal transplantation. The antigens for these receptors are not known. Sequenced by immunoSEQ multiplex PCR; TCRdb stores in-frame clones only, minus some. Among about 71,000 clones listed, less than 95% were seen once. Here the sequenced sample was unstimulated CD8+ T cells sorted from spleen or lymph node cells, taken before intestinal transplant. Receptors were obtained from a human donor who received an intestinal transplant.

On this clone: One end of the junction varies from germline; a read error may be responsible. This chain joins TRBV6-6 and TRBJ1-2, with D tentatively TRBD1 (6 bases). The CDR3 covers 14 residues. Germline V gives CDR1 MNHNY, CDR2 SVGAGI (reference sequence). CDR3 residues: CASRWDKGDYGYTF. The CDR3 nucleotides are TGTGCCAGCAGGTGGGACAAGGGGGACTACGGCTACACCTTC.

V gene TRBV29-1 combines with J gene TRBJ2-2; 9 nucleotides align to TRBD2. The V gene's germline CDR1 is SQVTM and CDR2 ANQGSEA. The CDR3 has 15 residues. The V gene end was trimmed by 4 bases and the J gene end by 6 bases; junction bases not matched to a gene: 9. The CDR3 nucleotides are TGCAGCGTTGTGGTTAGCGGGGGTTCGGCCGGGGAGCTGTTTTTT. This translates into CSVVVSGGSAGELFF.

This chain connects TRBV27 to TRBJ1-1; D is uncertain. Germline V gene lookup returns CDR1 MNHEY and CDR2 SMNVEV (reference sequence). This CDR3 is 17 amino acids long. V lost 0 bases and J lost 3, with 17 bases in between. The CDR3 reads CASSLSTHSELDTEAFF. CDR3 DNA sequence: TGTGCCAGCAGTTTATCTACGCATAGTGAATTGGACACTGAAGCTTTCTTT.

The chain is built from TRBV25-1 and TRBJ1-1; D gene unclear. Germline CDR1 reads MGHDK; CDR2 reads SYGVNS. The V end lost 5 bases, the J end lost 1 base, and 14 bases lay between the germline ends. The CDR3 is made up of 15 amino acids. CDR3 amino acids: CASSLLGLENTEAFF. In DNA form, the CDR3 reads TGTGCCAGCAGTCTCCTAGGACTGGAGAACACTGAAGCTTTCTTT.

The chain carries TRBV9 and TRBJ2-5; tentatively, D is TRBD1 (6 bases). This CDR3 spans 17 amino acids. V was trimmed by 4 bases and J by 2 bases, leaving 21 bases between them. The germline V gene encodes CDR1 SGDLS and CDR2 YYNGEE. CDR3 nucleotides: TGTGCCAGCAGCCCCCCGACAGGAAAGGGCCGTCAAGAGACCCAGTACTTC. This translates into CASSPPTGKGRQETQYF.

The CDR3 protein is CASSGRQDWDEQFF. In DNA form, the CDR3 reads TGTGCCAGCAGCGGGAGACAGGATTGGGATGAGCAGTTCTTC. The J gene is TRBJ2-1, the V gene TRBV9; D might be TRBD1 (6 bases). The CDR3 has 14 amino acids. V dropped 3 bases and J dropped 8 bases, with 15 bases sitting between them. Germline CDR1 is SGDLS and CDR2 is YYNGEE.

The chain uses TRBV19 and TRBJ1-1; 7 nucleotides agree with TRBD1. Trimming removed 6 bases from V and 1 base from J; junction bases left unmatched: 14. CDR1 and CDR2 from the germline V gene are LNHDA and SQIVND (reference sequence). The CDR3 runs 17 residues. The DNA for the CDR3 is TGTGCCAGTAGCGAAATTGACAGGGCAAGGGGGAACACTGAAGCTTTCTTT. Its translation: CASSEIDRARGNTEAFF.

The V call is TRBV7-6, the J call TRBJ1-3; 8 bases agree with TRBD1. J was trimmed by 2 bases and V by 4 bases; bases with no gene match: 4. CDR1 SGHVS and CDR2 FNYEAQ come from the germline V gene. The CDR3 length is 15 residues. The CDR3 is CASSSDREPGNTIYF. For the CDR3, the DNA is TGTGCCAGCAGCTCGGACAGGGAGCCTGGAAACACCATATATTTT.

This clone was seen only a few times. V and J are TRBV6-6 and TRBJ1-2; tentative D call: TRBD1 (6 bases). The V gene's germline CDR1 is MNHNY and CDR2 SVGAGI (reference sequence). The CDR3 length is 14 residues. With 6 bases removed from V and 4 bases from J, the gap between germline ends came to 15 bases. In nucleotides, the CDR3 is TGTGCCAGCAGCCCCCCCCAGGGGACCTATGGCTACACCTTC. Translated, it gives CASSPPQGTYGYTF.

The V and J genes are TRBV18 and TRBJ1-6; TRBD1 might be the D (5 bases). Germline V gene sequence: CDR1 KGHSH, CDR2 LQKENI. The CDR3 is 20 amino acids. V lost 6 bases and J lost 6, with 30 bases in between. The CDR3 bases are TGTGCCAGCTCGCCGGATAGAGGGGTGGACTTAGCGGATCCTAATTCACCCCTCCACTTT. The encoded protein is CASSPDRGVDLADPNSPLHF.

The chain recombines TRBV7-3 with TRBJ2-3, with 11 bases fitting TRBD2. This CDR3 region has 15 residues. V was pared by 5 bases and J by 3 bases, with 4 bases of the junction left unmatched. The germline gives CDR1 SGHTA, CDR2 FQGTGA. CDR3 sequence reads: CASSPGLAATDTQYF. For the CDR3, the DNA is TGTGCCAGCAGCCCGGGACTAGCGGCAACAGATACGCAGTATTTT.

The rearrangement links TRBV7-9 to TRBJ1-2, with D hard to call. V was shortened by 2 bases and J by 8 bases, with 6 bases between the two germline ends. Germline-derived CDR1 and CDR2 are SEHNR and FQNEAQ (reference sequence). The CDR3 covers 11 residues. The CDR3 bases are TGTGCCAGCAGCTTACCGGGAGGCTACACCTTC. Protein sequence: CASSLPGGYTF.

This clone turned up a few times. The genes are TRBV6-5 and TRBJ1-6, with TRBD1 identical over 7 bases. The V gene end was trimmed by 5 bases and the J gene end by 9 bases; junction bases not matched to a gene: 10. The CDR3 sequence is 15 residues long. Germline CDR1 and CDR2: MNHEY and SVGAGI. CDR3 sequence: CASSVYRDSSSPLHF. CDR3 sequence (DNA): TGTGCCAGCAGTGTTTACCGGGACAGCTCTTCACCCCTCCACTTT.

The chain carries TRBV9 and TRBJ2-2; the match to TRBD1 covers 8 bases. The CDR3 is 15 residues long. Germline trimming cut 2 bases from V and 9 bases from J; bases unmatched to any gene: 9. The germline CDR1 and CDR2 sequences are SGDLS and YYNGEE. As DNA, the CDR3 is TGTGCCAGCAGCGTGGGGACAGGCTTAGGCAGGGAGCTGTTTTTT. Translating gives CASSVGTGLGRELFF.

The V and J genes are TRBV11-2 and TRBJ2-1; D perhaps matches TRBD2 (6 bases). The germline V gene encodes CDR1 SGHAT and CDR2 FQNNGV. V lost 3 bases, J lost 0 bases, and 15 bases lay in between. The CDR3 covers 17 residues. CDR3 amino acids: CASSFLGIADSYNEQFF. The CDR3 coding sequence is TGTGCCAGCAGCTTCCTCGGGATAGCGGACTCCTACAATGAGCAGTTCTTC.

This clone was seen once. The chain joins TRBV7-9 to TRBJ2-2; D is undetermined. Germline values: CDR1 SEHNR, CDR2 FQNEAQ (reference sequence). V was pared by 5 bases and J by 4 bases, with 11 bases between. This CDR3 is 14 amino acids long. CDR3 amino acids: CASSRSELTGELFF. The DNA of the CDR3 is TGTGCCAGCAGCCGGTCGGAGCTCACCGGGGAGCTGTTTTTT.

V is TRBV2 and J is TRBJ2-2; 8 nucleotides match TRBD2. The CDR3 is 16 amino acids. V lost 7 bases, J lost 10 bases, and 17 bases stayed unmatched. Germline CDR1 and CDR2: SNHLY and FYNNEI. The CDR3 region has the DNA TGTGCCAGCAATGGATTAGCGGGGACCCGATCGGAGGAGCTGTTTTTT. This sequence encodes CASNGLAGTRSEELFF.

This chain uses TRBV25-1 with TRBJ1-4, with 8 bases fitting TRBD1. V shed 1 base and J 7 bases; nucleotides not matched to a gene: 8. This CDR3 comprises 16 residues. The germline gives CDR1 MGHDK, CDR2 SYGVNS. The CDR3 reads CASSEFLGGTGEKLFF. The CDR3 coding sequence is TGTGCCAGCAGTGAATTCCTCGGGGGGACAGGTGAAAAACTGTTTTTT. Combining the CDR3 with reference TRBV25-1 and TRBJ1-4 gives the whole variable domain EADIYQTPRYLVIGTGKKITLECSQTMGHDKMYWYQQDPGMELHLIHYSYGVNSTEKGDLSSESTVSRIRTEHFPLTLESARPSHTSQYLCASSEFLGGTGEKLFFGSGTQLSVL.

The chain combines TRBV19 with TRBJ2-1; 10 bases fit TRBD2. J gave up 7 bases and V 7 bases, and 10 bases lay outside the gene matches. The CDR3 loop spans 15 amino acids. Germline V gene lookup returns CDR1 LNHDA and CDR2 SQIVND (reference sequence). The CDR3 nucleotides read TGTGCCAGTACCATGGAAGCGGGGGGGCCGAATGAGCAGTTCTTC. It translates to CASTMEAGGPNEQFF.

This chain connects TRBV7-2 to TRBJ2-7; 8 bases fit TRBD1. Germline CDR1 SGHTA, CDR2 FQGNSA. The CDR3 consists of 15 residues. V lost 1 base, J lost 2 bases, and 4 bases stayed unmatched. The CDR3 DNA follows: TGTGCCAGCAGCTTAGATCTACAGGGGGCCTACGAGCAGTACTTC. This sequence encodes CASSLDLQGAYEQYF.

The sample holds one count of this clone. The CDR3 coding sequence is TGTGCCAGCAGCTTATCTAGCGGGTACAATGAGCAGTTCTTC. This codes for CASSLSSGYNEQFF. The chain employs TRBV7-6 and TRBJ2-1; 8 bases are shared with TRBD2. With 2 bases clipped from V and 4 bases from J, the junction kept 1 base outside the gene matches. The CDR3 runs to 14 residues. Germline V gives CDR1 SGHVS, CDR2 FNYEAQ.

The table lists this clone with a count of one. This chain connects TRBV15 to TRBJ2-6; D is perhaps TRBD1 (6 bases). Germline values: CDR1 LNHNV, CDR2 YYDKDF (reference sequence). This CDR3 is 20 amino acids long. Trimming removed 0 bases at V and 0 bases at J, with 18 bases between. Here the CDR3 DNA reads TGTGCCACCAGCAGAGAGTTTGCAGGGGCGATTAGCTCTGGGGCCAACGTCCTGACTTTC. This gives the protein CATSREFAGAISSGANVLTF.

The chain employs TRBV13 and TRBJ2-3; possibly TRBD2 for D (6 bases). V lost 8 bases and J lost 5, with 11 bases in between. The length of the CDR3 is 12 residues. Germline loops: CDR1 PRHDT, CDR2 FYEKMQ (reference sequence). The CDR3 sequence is CASGAGGDTQYF. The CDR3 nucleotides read TGTGCCAGCGGGGCCGGGGGAGATACGCAGTATTTT.